The next 10 T cell receptor beta chains were all read from a single sample in a study of CD4 T cells in relation to SARS-CoV-2 and coronaviruses listed by TCRdb under 2021. Their antigens are not known. CD4+ T cells from unexposed donors were collected before the COVID-19 pandemic (2011-2018). After around 11 days of culture, CD4+ T cells were isolated with the EasySep CD4+ T cell isolation kit. Library preparation employed the immunoSEQ multiplex PCR assay. TCRdb's version of the immuneACCESS table is confined to in-frame rearrangements and falls short of the full clone set. An unresolved V gene accounts for under half of the shortfall where checked; the remainder is of unknown origin. Across this sample there are about 26,000 clones, with about three quarters seen only once. The ten largest clones take up roughly 18% of the sample. Sample: CD4+ T cells from PBMCs, cultured in vitro. These TCRs come from a human donor in good health.

This chain links TRBV29-1 with TRBJ1-2; perhaps TRBD1 as D (6 bases). V lost 6 bases and J lost 9, with 20 bases in between. Germline V gene data show CDR1 as SQVTM and CDR2 as ANQGSEA. The CDR3 is 13 residues long. This chain's CDR3 is CSVEIGGGRRYTF. CDR3 bases: TGCAGCGTCGAAATTGGGGGCGGGAGACGCTACACCTTC.

The chain is built from TRBV19 and TRBJ2-5; TRBD2 matches at 7 bases. Germline CDR1 is LNHDA and CDR2 is SQIVND (reference sequence). This CDR3 comprises 14 residues. Trimming at V came to 3 bases and at J to 4 bases, leaving 5 bases not matched to a gene. The CDR3 DNA is TGTGCCAGTAGTATCGGGGGGTTAGCAGAGACCCAGTACTTC. This encodes CASSIGGLAETQYF.

V usage is TRBV7-9 and J usage is TRBJ2-1; TRBD2 agrees at 16 bases. CDR3 length equals 19 residues. Germline V gene data show CDR1 as SEHNR and CDR2 as FQNEAQ (reference sequence). V shed 3 bases, J shed 6 bases, and the junction held 11 bases outside the gene matches. CDR3 coding DNA: TGTGCCAGCAGCTTGGGCGTAGGGACTAGCGGGGGGGCGGGCAATGAGCAGTTCTTC. Protein product: CASSLGVGTSGGAGNEQFF.

This clone was counted once. In nucleotides, the CDR3 is TGTGCCAGCAGCAAGGAAAGTGGACGGAATGAAAAACTGTTTTTT. Encoded protein: CASSKESGRNEKLFF. This chain uses TRBV6-5 with TRBJ1-4; no clear D. Trimming pared 6 bases from V and 5 bases from J, leaving 16 bases between. There are 15 residues in the CDR3. CDR1 and CDR2 from the germline V gene are MNHEY and SVGAGI.

The rearrangement uses TRBV18 and TRBJ1-4; 7 bases map to TRBD1. The CDR3 runs 15 residues. Germline V gene sequence: CDR1 KGHSH, CDR2 LQKENI. The V and J ends lost 6 bases and 5 bases, in that order; junction bases with no gene match: 9. CDR3 residues: CASSDAGTENEKLFF. CDR3 bases: TGTGCCAGCTCGGACGCCGGGACAGAGAATGAAAAACTGTTTTTT. Full variable domain (missing parts from reference TRBV18 and TRBJ1-4): NAGVMQNPRHLVRRRGQEARLRCSPMKGHSHVYWYRQLPEEGLKFMVYLQKENIIDESGMPKERFSAEFPKEGPSILRIQQVVRGDSAAYFCASSDAGTENEKLFFGSGTQLSVL.

V usage is TRBV5-1 and J usage is TRBJ2-2, with TRBD2 matching over 7 bases. CDR3 length: 14 residues. J was trimmed by 1 base and V by 6 bases; bases with no gene match: 3. Germline loops: CDR1 SGHRS, CDR2 YFSETQ. Written as DNA, the CDR3 is TGCGCCAGCAACCGGGGGGAGAACACCGGGGAGCTGTTTTTT. This translates into CASNRGENTGELFF.

The chain uses TRBV7-2 and TRBJ2-7, with D unclear. The CDR3 has 12 amino acids. The germline CDR1 and CDR2 sequences are SGHTA and FQGNSA. V was clipped by 4 bases and J by 2 bases, with 6 bases between them. In DNA form, the CDR3 reads TGTGCCAGCAGCTCTAGAACCTACGAGCAGTACTTC. The encoded protein is CASSSRTYEQYF.

The genes are TRBV4-3 and TRBJ1-2; maybe TRBD1 (6 bases). Trimming cost V 0 bases and J 4 bases, with 15 bases left between them. The length of the CDR3 is 16 residues. CDR1 is LGHNA and CDR2 is YSLEER in the germline V gene. CDR3 in amino acids: CASSQDLRRGRYGYTF. The CDR3 DNA reads TGCGCCAGCAGCCAAGATCTGCGCAGGGGTCGCTATGGCTACACCTTC.

The sample holds one count of this clone. The chain links TRBV5-1 to TRBJ2-1; D assignment may be TRBD1 or TRBD2 (6 bases each). Per the germline V gene, CDR1 is SGHRS and CDR2 is YFSETQ. Trimming shortened V by 4 bases and J by 7 bases, and 9 bases separated the two germline ends. This CDR3 has 12 amino acids. The CDR3 sequence: CASSQGRNEQFF. In nucleotides, the CDR3 is TGCGCCAGCAGCCAGGGGAGGAATGAGCAGTTCTTC.

The V and J genes are TRBV11-2 and TRBJ1-3; weak D call: TRBD1 (6 bases). The CDR3 extends over 15 amino acids. Trimming removed 4 bases at V and 3 bases at J, with 13 bases between. Germline V lookup: CDR1 SGHAT, CDR2 FQNNGV. CDR3 sequence (DNA): TGTGCCAGCAGCTCCGAAGGGGGGGGTGGAAACACCATATATTTT. Translated: CASSSEGGGGNTIYF. The full variable domain, rest sourced from reference TRBV11-2 and TRBJ1-3, is EAGVAQSPRYKIIEKRQSVAFWCNPISGHATLYWYQQILGQGPKLLIQFQNNGVVDDSQLPKDRFSAERLKGVDSTLKIQPAKLEDSAVYLCASSSEGGGGNTIYFGEGSWLTVV.